Listed below are T cell receptor beta chains from one sample, sequenced in a study of T cells after posttransplantation cyclophosphamide. Measured with immunoSEQ multiplex PCR; TCRdb has only the in-frame clones, and not every one. There are about 38,000 clones in the sample, none observed a single time. Sequenced material: PBMCs. These receptors came from a man in his forties or fifties in good health, CMV-negative, and a related stem cell transplant donor. CDR3s leave out the opening cysteine and the closing phenylalanine or tryptophan. Clone size is not always given. Where it is, it says once, few, many or a class for expanded clones.

j_call v_call clone_size cdr3_aa
TRBJ2-5 TRBV9 many ASSVQRGYQETQY
TRBJ2-1 TRBV4-3 many ASSQDRGRGESNEQF
TRBJ1-2 TRBV7-6 many ASSLYGQGVSEVNYGYT
TRBJ2-5 TRBV11-1 many ASSFSGGRQETQY
TRBJ1-2 TRBV5-1 many ASSFGGGGLYGYT
TRBJ1-4 TRBV5-6 many ASCLGAAEKLF
TRBJ2-7 TRBV11-2 many ASHSDRGGEQY
TRBJ2-7 TRBV18 . ASSPPLGGHEQY
TRBJ2-7 TRBV7-3 many ASSSTTSGIYEQY
TRBJ2-5 TRBV9 many ASSVEGTREETQY
TRBJ2-3 TRBV21-1 few ASSPQPIRTDTQY
TRBJ2-7 TRBV4-3 many ASSQRALGQPYEQY
TRBJ2-1 TRBV2 . ASKEGTSGRASWDEQF
TRBJ1-2 TRBV5-6 many ASSLTVNYGYT
TRBJ2-5 TRBV4-1 many ASSQGGLAGEETQY
TRBJ2-7 TRBV7-9 many ASSLGLAGVSEQY
TRBJ1-3 TRBV5-1 many ASSLAGLNSGNTIY
TRBJ1-4 TRBV6-5 many ASSYSPGFNEKLF
TRBJ2-2 TRBV6-5 many ASTTGNTGELF
TRBJ2-3 TRBV5-1 many ASSWVTGGPGEDTQY
TRBJ2-2 TRBV18 many ASSPVEAGELF
TRBJ1-6 TRBV7-8 many ASSSTGSSYNSPLH
TRBJ2-3 TRBV12-5 few ASGLEYGVSQY
TRBJ2-5 TRBV4-3 many ASSQDWADSREETQY
TRBJ1-2 TRBV15 many ATSEGAALGYGYT
TRBJ2-2 TRBV6-5 many ASSIDRTGELF
TRBJ1-2 TRBV6-6 few ASRPRQGTNYGYT
. TRBV14 . ASSPMGRGLSSYEQY
TRBJ2-2 TRBV25-1 many ASRWRGQGTGELF
TRBJ1-1 TRBV25-1 many ASSESPGGLTEAF
TRBJ2-7 TRBV4-3 many ASSSGPTSYEQY
TRBJ1-6 TRBV7-6 many ASSLRDPGTLYSPLH
TRBJ2-2 TRBV25-1 many ASSEGQGYGELF
TRBJ2-3 TRBV25-1 . ASSDPFAGELTDTQY
TRBJ2-7 TRBV9 many ASSVERTDEQY
TRBJ1-2 TRBV9 many ASSVGGLYGYT
TRBJ1-3 TRBV28 . ASSLWRGPRGGNTIY
TRBJ2-5 TRBV19 many ASSILAGDGETQY
TRBJ2-1 TRBV15 many ATSRASGTGSNEQF
TRBJ2-3 TRBV5-8 . ASSFRIAGGPVGTDTQY
TRBJ2-5 TRBV6-1 many ASSDVQGSAETQY
TRBJ1-1 TRBV11-2 many ASSLYADGGRNTEAF
TRBJ1-1 TRBV6-5 . ASSYFTGKSEAF
TRBJ2-1 TRBV11-2 many ASSPGQTSYNEQF
TRBJ1-2 TRBV2 many ASRGQILNYGYT
TRBJ2-1 TRBV7-7 many ASSLRPRTNEQF
TRBJ2-1 TRBV5-1 many ASSRLAGDRGEQF
TRBJ1-2 TRBV5-4 many ASSWGLGYT
TRBJ2-7 TRBV5-1 many ASSIDRSSYEQY
TRBJ2-2 TRBV13 many ASLRGRATGELF
TRBJ1-2 TRBV19 many ASGLGRNGYT
TRBJ2-7 TRBV28 many ASSETGYSYEQY
TRBJ2-7 TRBV14 few ASSQVGGSPSEQY
TRBJ2-3 TRBV6-6 many ASRKTQDTQY
TRBJ2-1 TRBV6-5 few ASSFTGDEQF
TRBJ2-7 TRBV19 few ASSAGTDEQY
TRBJ1-3 TRBV7-9 many ASSFLQTRGNTIY
TRBJ1-1 TRBV6-4 many ASSERSRTEAF
TRBJ2-7 TRBV6-4 many ASSVDSYEQY